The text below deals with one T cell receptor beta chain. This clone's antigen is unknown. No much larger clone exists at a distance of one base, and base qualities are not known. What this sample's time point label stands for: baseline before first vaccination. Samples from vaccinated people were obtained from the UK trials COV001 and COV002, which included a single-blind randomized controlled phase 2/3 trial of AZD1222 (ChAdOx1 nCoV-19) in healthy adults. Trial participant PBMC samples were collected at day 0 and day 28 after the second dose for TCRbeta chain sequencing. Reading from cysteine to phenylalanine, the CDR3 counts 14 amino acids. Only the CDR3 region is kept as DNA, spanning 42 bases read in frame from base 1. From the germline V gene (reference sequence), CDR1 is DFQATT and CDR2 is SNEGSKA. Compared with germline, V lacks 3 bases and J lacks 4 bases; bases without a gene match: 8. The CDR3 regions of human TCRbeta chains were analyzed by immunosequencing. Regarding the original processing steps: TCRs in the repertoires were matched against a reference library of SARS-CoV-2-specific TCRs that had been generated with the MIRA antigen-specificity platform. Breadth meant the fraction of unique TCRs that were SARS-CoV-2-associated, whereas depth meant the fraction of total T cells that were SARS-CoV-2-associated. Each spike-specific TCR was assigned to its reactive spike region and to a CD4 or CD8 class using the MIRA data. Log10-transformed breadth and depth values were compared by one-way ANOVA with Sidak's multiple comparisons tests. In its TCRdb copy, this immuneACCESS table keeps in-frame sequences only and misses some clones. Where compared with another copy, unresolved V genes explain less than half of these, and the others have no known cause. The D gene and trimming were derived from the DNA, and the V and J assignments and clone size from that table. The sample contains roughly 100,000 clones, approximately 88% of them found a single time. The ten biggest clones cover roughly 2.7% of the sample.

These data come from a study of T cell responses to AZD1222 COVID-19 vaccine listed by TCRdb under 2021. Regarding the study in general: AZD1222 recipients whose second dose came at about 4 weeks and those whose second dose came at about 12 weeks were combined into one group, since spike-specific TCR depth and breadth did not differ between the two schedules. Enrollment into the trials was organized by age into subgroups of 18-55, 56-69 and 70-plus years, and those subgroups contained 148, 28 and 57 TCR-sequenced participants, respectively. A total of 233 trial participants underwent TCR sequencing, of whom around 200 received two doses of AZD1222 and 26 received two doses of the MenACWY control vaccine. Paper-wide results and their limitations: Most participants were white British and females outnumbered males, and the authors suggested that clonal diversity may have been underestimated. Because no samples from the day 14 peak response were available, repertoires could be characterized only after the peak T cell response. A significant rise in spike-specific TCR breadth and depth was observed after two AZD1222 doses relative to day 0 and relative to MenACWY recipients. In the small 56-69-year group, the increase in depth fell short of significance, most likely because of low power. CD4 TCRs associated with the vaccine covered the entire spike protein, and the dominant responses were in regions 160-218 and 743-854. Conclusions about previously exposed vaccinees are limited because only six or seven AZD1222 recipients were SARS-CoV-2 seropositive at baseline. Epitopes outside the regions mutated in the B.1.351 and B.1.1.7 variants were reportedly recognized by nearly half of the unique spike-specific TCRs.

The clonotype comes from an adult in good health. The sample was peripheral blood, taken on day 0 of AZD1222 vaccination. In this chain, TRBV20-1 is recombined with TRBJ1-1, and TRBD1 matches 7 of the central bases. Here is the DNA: TGCAGTGCTAGTTTGGGGACAGACGGCACTGAAGCTTTCTTT. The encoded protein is CSASLGTDGTEAFF.